This T cell receptor beta chain was identified during a study of control samples from healthy donors and cancer patients. Assay used: immunoSEQ multiplex PCR; TCRdb lists only in-frame clones, some missing. The table has around 13,000 clones, approximately 77% seen once; the top ten hold less than 10%. This TCR was sampled from a male donor with melanoma. The sequencing sample was made of formalin-fixed, paraffin-embedded tissue.

CDR3 in amino acids: CASSWGLVLNTGELFF. The CDR3 bases are TGTGCCAGCAGCTGGGGACTAGTTTTGAACACCGGGGAGCTGTTTTTT. The V call is TRBV12-1, the J call TRBJ2-2; the table calls TRBD2, which could not be checked here. TRBV12-1 is a recognized pseudogene. The CDR3 sequence is 16 residues long.